The T cell receptor beta chain under discussion was sequenced for a study of blood T cell repertoires in COVID-19. Across the whole study: The United States, Italy and Spain supplied acute and convalescent COVID-19 samples. The cDNA or gDNA used as material had been derived from T cells, B-cell-depleted T cells, or PBMCs.

V lost 5 bases, J lost 3 bases, and 3 bases stayed unmatched. This CDR3 spans 13 amino acids. The germline gives CDR1 MDHEN, CDR2 SYDVKM. Assay: immunoSEQ multiplex PCR; the TCRdb copy retains only in-frame clones and omits some. The sample lists about 39,000 clones, around 95% occurring once. The source of this sequence is a human donor with active COVID-19. The donor label of this sample is uncertain. V usage is TRBV28 and J usage is TRBJ2-7; the match to TRBD1 covers 8 bases. Sequencing was performed on peripheral blood. The CDR3 spells CASSGQGIYEQYF. CDR3 bases: TGTGCCAGCAGTGGACAGGGCATCTACGAGCAGTACTTC. Using reference TRBV28 and TRBJ2-7 for the parts outside the CDR3, the full variable domain is DVKVTQSSRYLVKRTGEKVFLECVQDMDHENMFWYRQDPGLGLRLIYFSYDVKMKEKGDIPEGYSVSREKKERFSLILESASTNQTSMYLCASSGQGIYEQYFGPGTRLTVT.